This T cell receptor (beta chain) was retrieved from a study of early T cells in non-severe SARS-CoV-2 infection (dated by TCRdb to the early 2020s). Concerning the study at large: Because TCR sequencing was done on bulk RNA from unsorted whole blood, the alpha and beta chains could not be paired.

From V the trimming removes 3 bases and from J it removes 5 bases, while the gene matches leave 6 bases of the junction unaccounted for. The CDR3 starts with the cysteine, ends with the phenylalanine, and has 14 residues. Only the CDR3 DNA stays, 42 bases, in frame from base 1. Sequences ENHRY (CDR1) and SYGVKD (CDR2) are obtained from the germline V gene. Paper-wide results and their limitations: VDJdb matching was skewed toward anti-spike CD8 responses and likely underestimated virus-specific expansions by missing private and CD4 specificities.

The receptor library was made with 5' RACE. TCRdb shows the sequencer as NextSeq 500. In the TCR library protocol, unique molecular identifiers were attached to individual cDNA molecules to correct for PCR bias and sequencing error. Sequencing covered both TCR alpha and beta chains, and within each sample the abundances of alpha and beta sequences were tightly co-correlated. The study's processing was this. Decombinator V4 was used to annotate the V gene, J gene and CDR3 of the TCR sequences. Expanded TCRs were defined as changing significantly between any two time points under a Poisson model with p below 0.0001. Abundances of TCRs were expressed as counts per million after normalisation to the total number of TCRs sequenced in each sample. TRAV1-2 paired with TRAJ12, TRAJ20 or TRAJ33 defined MAIT TCRs, while TRAV10 paired with TRAJ18 defined iNKT TCRs. A search of VDJdb, accessed on 1 November 2021, was run for TCRs annotated to CMV, EBV and SARS-CoV-2, with TCRs annotated for multiple antigens excluded. The public reads were quality trimmed at Q25 with fastp and then assembled into clones with MiXCR by TCRdb, keeping productive beta chains. Rows with one shared CDR3 protein collapse into an entry with the most common genes and DNA. These V and J calls derive from TCRdb rather than the authors' analysis. For this sample there are about 100,000 distinct CDR3 sequences; approximately 12% appear just once. The leading ten clones occupy approximately 7.3% of the sample.

This clonotype was found a few times. The antigen it binds to is not known. Base quality data are lacking; no much larger clone is found one base away. Set within a cohort of healthcare workers in London, UK, this nested case-control study involved weekly PCR testing of nasopharyngeal swabs along with blood sampling. Between 23 and 31 March 2020, the week of the UK lockdown, healthcare workers were enrolled and then followed up weekly for as long as 16 weeks. The origin of this receptor is an adult who was a healthcare worker with PCR-confirmed SARS-CoV-2 infection or an uninfected control (not recorded which). In this chain, TRBV10-3 is recombined with TRBJ2-5; TRBD1 lines up with 7 middle nucleotides. Sequencing used whole blood. The nucleotides read TGTGCCATCAGTGACAGGGGGTCACAGGAGACCCAGTACTTC. It is translated as CAISDRGSQETQYF.